This is a list of T cell receptor beta chains from one sample in a study of lymphopenia after photon versus proton radiotherapy. TCRdb's copy holds only in-frame clones and misses some; the assay was immunoSEQ multiplex PCR. The sample contains 65,000 to 75,000 clones, about nine tenths of which appear only once. This material consisted of peripheral blood, taken from a patient treated with proton-based radiotherapy. The receptors were sampled from a man older than 75 with esophageal cancer. The CDR3 runs from the conserved cysteine through the conserved F or W. The D gene is left open where the match is weak. A row's size may be missing; if present it is once, few, many or a size class.

size: NA; D: NA; J: TRBJ1-4; length: 13; V: TRBV5-6; CDR3: CASAKGTNEKLFF; DNA: TGTGCCAGCGCGAAGGGAACTAATGAAAAACTGTTTTTT
size: NA; D: NA; J: TRBJ1-2; length: 13; V: TRBV6-6; CDR3: CASSYFGDDGYTF; DNA: TGTGCCAGCAGTTATTTTGGGGATGATGGCTACACCTTC
size: NA; D: TRBD1; J: TRBJ1-1; length: 15; V: TRBV28; CDR3: CASSVPGQGPAEAFF; DNA: TGTGCCAGCAGTGTCCCGGGACAGGGACCCGCTGAAGCTTTCTTT
size: NA; D: NA; J: TRBJ1-3; length: 15; V: TRBV21-1; CDR3: CASSRDRSSGNTIYF; DNA: TGTGCCAGCAGCCGGGACAGGAGCTCTGGAAACACCATATATTTT
size: NA; D: NA; J: TRBJ2-5; length: 15; V: TRBV7-9; CDR3: CASSYDVGYVETQYF; DNA: TGTGCCAGCAGCTATGACGTGGGGTATGTAGAGACCCAGTACTTC
size: NA; D: NA; J: TRBJ2-7; length: 14; V: TRBV27; CDR3: CASRSLETGQEQYF; DNA: TGTGCCAGCAGGAGTTTGGAGACAGGCCAGGAGCAGTACTTC
size: NA; D: NA; J: TRBJ1-5; length: 16; V: TRBV18; CDR3: CASSPFSQTGNQPQHF; DNA: TGTGCCAGCTCACCATTTAGCCAGACAGGAAATCAGCCCCAGCATTTT
size: NA; D: NA; J: TRBJ2-7; length: 14; V: TRBV4-3; CDR3: CASSQRTGIYEQYF; DNA: TGCGCCAGCAGCCAACGTACAGGGATTTACGAGCAGTACTTC
size: NA; D: NA; J: TRBJ2-3; length: 11; V: TRBV29-1; CDR3: CSARWGDTQYF; DNA: TGCAGCGCCCGGTGGGGAGATACGCAGTATTTT
size: NA; D: NA; J: TRBJ2-2; length: 13; V: TRBV4-1; CDR3: CASSQRDTGELFF; DNA: TGCGCCAGCAGCCAACGGGACACCGGGGAGCTGTTTTTT
size: NA; D: NA; J: TRBJ2-5; length: 15; V: TRBV7-2; CDR3: CASSFGGLYQETQYF; DNA: TGTGCCAGCAGCTTCGGGGGCCTGTACCAAGAGACCCAGTACTTC
size: NA; D: TRBD2; J: TRBJ2-7; length: 19; V: TRBV27; CDR3: CASSLRGNPGLAGEREQYF; DNA: TGTGCCAGCAGCCTGAGGGGAAATCCGGGACTAGCGGGGGAGCGTGAGCAGTACTTC
size: NA; D: TRBD1; J: TRBJ2-1; length: 17; V: TRBV27; CDR3: CASSRSTGDRGRNEQFF; DNA: TGTGCCAGCAGTCGGTCAACTGGGGACAGGGGTCGAAATGAGCAGTTCTTC
size: NA; D: NA; J: TRBJ2-2; length: 15; V: TRBV7-8; CDR3: CASSLPSRGTGELFF; DNA: TGTGCCAGCAGCTTACCCTCCCGGGGAACCGGGGAGCTGTTTTTT
size: NA; D: NA; J: TRBJ2-5; length: 14; V: TRBV5-1; CDR3: CASSPGGPGETQYF; DNA: TGCGCCAGCAGCCCTGGGGGGCCCGGGGAGACCCAGTACTTC
size: NA; D: NA; J: TRBJ2-7; length: 18; V: TRBV7-2; CDR3: CASSHPPYRVGLGREQYF; DNA: TGTGCCAGCAGCCACCCCCCGTACAGGGTAGGTCTGGGTCGCGAGCAGTACTTC
size: NA; D: NA; J: TRBJ2-5; length: 17; V: TRBV5-6; CDR3: CASRGGTGVLPQETQYF; DNA: TGTGCCAGCAGGGGCGGCACTGGGGTACTCCCCCAAGAGACCCAGTACTTC
size: few; D: NA; J: TRBJ2-5; length: 15; V: TRBV4-2; CDR3: CASSRRLRVEETQYF; DNA: TGTGCCAGCAGCCGCCGGCTGCGGGTGGAAGAGACCCAGTACTTC
size: NA; D: TRBD2; J: TRBJ2-6; length: 17; V: TRBV27; CDR3: CASSWSGGFFGANVLTF; DNA: TGTGCCAGCAGTTGGAGCGGGGGATTTTTTGGGGCCAACGTCCTGACTTTC
size: NA; D: TRBD2; J: TRBJ2-1; length: 16; V: TRBV18; CDR3: CASSPPTGTSRNEQFF; DNA: TGTGCCAGCTCACCACCCACCGGGACTAGTAGGAATGAGCAGTTCTTC
size: NA; D: NA; J: TRBJ2-3; length: 12; V: TRBV19; CDR3: CASSTTSDTQYF; DNA: TGTGCCAGTAGTACCACTAGCGATACGCAGTATTTT
size: once; D: TRBD2; J: TRBJ2-5; length: 13; V: TRBV29-1; CDR3: CSVEGTRRETQYF; DNA: TGCAGCGTTGAGGGGACTAGGAGAGAGACCCAGTACTTC
size: NA; D: NA; J: TRBJ2-7; length: 12; V: TRBV30; CDR3: CAWSVLVYEQYF; DNA: TGTGCCTGGAGTGTACTAGTCTACGAGCAGTACTTC
size: NA; D: NA; J: TRBJ2-7; length: 14; V: TRBV7-9; CDR3: CASSLTESSYEQYF; DNA: TGTGCCAGCAGCTTAACGGAGAGCTCCTACGAGCAGTACTTC
size: NA; D: NA; J: TRBJ1-4; length: 11; V: TRBV7-9; CDR3: CAGGGNEKLFF; DNA: TGTGCCGGCGGGGGGAATGAAAAACTGTTTTTT
size: NA; D: TRBD2; J: TRBJ2-2; length: 17; V: TRBV10-3; CDR3: CAISEEGGPGNTGELFF; DNA: TGTGCCATCAGTGAGGAGGGAGGGCCGGGAAACACCGGGGAGCTGTTTTTT
size: NA; D: TRBD1; J: TRBJ2-7; length: 13; V: TRBV18; CDR3: CASSPDRYYEQYF; DNA: TGTGCCAGCTCACCGGACAGGTACTACGAGCAGTACTTC
size: NA; D: NA; J: TRBJ2-7; length: 14; V: TRBV4-3; CDR3: CASSQDSRDGEQYF; DNA: TGCGCCAGCAGCCAAGATAGTCGGGACGGCGAGCAGTACTTC
size: NA; D: TRBD1; J: TRBJ1-4; length: 15; V: TRBV15; CDR3: CATSARQGLVEKLFF; DNA: TGTGCCACCAGCGCTAGACAGGGGCTCGTTGAAAAACTGTTTTTT
size: NA; D: TRBD2; J: TRBJ2-2; length: 18; V: TRBV5-1; CDR3: CASSGTSTVASNTGELFF; DNA: TGCGCCAGCTCCGGGACTAGCACGGTTGCATCGAACACCGGGGAGCTGTTTTTT
size: NA; D: NA; J: TRBJ1-3; length: 13; V: TRBV5-6; CDR3: CASSLRAGNTIYF; DNA: TGTGCCAGCAGCTTACGGGCTGGAAACACCATATATTTT
size: NA; D: NA; J: TRBJ1-5; length: 13; V: TRBV10-3; CDR3: CAISGASDQPQHF; DNA: TGTGCCATCAGTGGGGCATCGGATCAGCCCCAGCATTTT
size: NA; D: NA; J: TRBJ1-2; length: 14; V: TRBV29-1; CDR3: CSAETGRLGYGYTF; DNA: TGCAGCGCAGAGACTGGGCGCCTAGGCTATGGCTACACCTTC
size: NA; D: NA; J: TRBJ2-2; length: 12; V: TRBV27; CDR3: CASSLLGGELFF; DNA: TGTGCCAGCAGTTTGTTAGGCGGGGAGCTGTTTTTT
size: NA; D: NA; J: TRBJ1-3; length: 14; V: TRBV19; CDR3: CASSSTGQRNTIYF; DNA: TGTGCCAGTAGCTCCACGGGACAACGAAACACCATATATTTT
size: NA; D: NA; J: TRBJ2-2; length: 15; V: TRBV13; CDR3: CASSLEARVTGELFF; DNA: TGTGCCAGCAGCTTAGAGGCTCGTGTCACCGGGGAGCTGTTTTTT
size: NA; D: NA; J: TRBJ2-7; length: 14; V: TRBV5-5; CDR3: CASSLTFGRSEQYF; DNA: TGTGCCAGCAGCTTAACCTTCGGGAGATCCGAGCAGTACTTC
size: NA; D: TRBD1; J: TRBJ1-5; length: 14; V: TRBV6-1; CDR3: CASSDDRENKPQHF; DNA: TGTGCCAGCAGTGACGACAGGGAGAACAAGCCCCAGCATTTT
size: NA; D: NA; J: TRBJ1-1; length: 14; V: TRBV7-2; CDR3: CASTPGQISTEAFF; DNA: TGTGCCAGCACCCCGGGACAAATAAGCACTGAAGCTTTCTTT
size: NA; D: TRBD2; J: TRBJ2-2; length: 17; V: TRBV18; CDR3: CASSRIAGGANTGELFF; DNA: TGTGCCAGCTCACGCATAGCGGGGGGAGCGAACACCGGGGAGCTGTTTTTT